One sample yielded the 19 T cell receptor beta chains listed below, sequenced in a study of identical twins. TCRdb called the 5' RACE reads again in MiXCR, with one record for every CDR3 protein. The sample records 1.5 million to 2 million distinct CDR3 sequences, around 33% being singletons. Input material: cord blood. These receptors all come from a newborn girl in good health.

This clonotype was seen only a few times. This chain joins TRBV6-5 and TRBJ1-1, with D maybe TRBD1 (5 bases). This CDR3 comprises 14 residues. Trimming shortened V by 4 bases and J by 5 bases, and 14 bases separated the two germline ends. Germline V gene data show CDR1 as MNHEY and CDR2 as SVGAGI. The CDR3 reads CASSWSRDDTEAFF. CDR3 sequence (DNA): TGTGCCAGCAGTTGGTCCAGGGACGATACTGAAGCTTTCTTT.

This rearrangement joins TRBV28 to TRBJ2-6; D is uncertain. Deletions cut 5 bases from V and 6 bases from J, with 11 bases between. This CDR3 contains 14 residues. The germline CDR1 and CDR2 sequences are MDHEN and SYDVKM. The CDR3 protein is CASSPRVSANVLTF. DNA of the CDR3: TGTGCCAGCAGTCCTAGGGTGTCGGCCAACGTCCTGACTTTC. Based on the CDR3 plus reference TRBV28 and TRBJ2-6, the full variable domain is DVKVTQSSRYLVKRTGEKVFLECVQDMDHENMFWYRQDPGLGLRLIYFSYDVKMKEKGDIPEGYSVSREKKERFSLILESASTNQTSMYLCASSPRVSANVLTFGAGSRLTVL.

The chain carries TRBV28 and TRBJ2-1; D could derive from TRBD1 or TRBD2 (5 bases each). The CDR3 extends over 17 amino acids. Trimming shortened V by 5 bases and J by 0 bases, and 17 bases separated the two germline ends. Germline CDR1 is MDHEN and CDR2 is SYDVKM. The CDR3 loop is CASSPGSLVASYNEQFF. DNA for the CDR3: TGTGCCAGCAGTCCAGGGAGTTTAGTGGCCTCCTACAATGAGCAGTTCTTC. The complete variable domain, with remaining parts taken from reference TRBV28 and TRBJ2-1, reads DVKVTQSSRYLVKRTGEKVFLECVQDMDHENMFWYRQDPGLGLRLIYFSYDVKMKEKGDIPEGYSVSREKKERFSLILESASTNQTSMYLCASSPGSLVASYNEQFFGPGTRLTVL.

This clonotype was detected once. The DNA for the CDR3 is TGCGCCAGCAGCCAAGATTCGGCCCCGGGAGAGGACGAGTACTTC. It codes for CASSQDSAPGEDEYF. The rearrangement uses TRBV4-1 and TRBJ2-7, with D perhaps matching TRBD2 (6 bases). Per germline, CDR1 MGHRA and CDR2 YSYEKL. Between the trimmed V and J ends, which lost 0 bases and 11 bases, there was a span of 20 bases. CDR3 size: 15 residues.

The chain has TRBV18 and TRBJ2-7, with TRBD1 as a possible D gene (6 bases). The CDR3 has 15 residues. V lost 2 bases, J lost 5 bases, and 16 bases lay in between. Germline lookup yields CDR1 KGHSH and CDR2 LQKENI. The CDR3, as DNA: TGTGCCAGCTCACCAATAGGGGACACCTACCACGAGCAGTACTTC. This sequence encodes CASSPIGDTYHEQYF.

The rearrangement links TRBV20-1 to TRBJ1-2, with D hard to call. This CDR3 has 11 residues. Trimming shortened V by 6 bases and J by 4 bases, and 9 bases separated the two germline ends. Germline V gene sequence: CDR1 DFQATT, CDR2 SNEGSKA (reference sequence). In DNA form, the CDR3 reads TGCAGTGCCTTTAGTATCTATGGCTACACCTTC. It specifies CSAFSIYGYTF.

The sample holds a few counts of this clonotype. This is likely an artifact of a read error, given a far larger clone one base away. The chain joins TRBV28 to TRBJ2-3; D is ambiguous. Between the trimmed V and J ends, which lost 7 bases and 0 bases, there was a span of 8 bases. Germline CDR1 is MDHEN and CDR2 is SYDVKM. The CDR3 runs to 13 residues. Written as DNA, the CDR3 is TGTGCCAGCATCCCGACTAGCACAGATACGCAGTATTTT. The encoded protein is CASIPTSTDTQYF.

V gene TRBV5-1 combines with J gene TRBJ1-2; the match to TRBD1 covers 7 bases. The germline CDR1 and CDR2 sequences are SGHRS and YFSETQ. The CDR3 covers 14 residues. The V segment lost 5 bases and the J segment 8 bases; nucleotides outside the gene matches: 12. CDR3 bases: TGCGCCAGCAGTTTACGGGACAGCCGAGAAGGCTACACCTTC. It is translated as CASSLRDSREGYTF.

This chain uses TRBV6-1 with TRBJ1-2; the D is unclear. The CDR3 runs to 14 residues. Germline CDR1 MNHNS, CDR2 SASEGT. V was trimmed by 0 bases and J by 4 bases, leaving 9 bases between them. In nucleotides, the CDR3 is TGTGCCAGCAGTGAAGCAAGGGCAGTCTATGGCTACACCTTC. It yields the protein CASSEARAVYGYTF.

This CDR3 reads CASSLYGPGSYEQYF. As DNA, the CDR3 is TGTGCCAGCAGTTTATACGGGCCAGGCTCCTACGAGCAGTACTTC. The chain links TRBV27 to TRBJ2-7; D is ambiguous. The CDR3 length is 15 residues. CDR1 and CDR2 from the germline V gene are MNHEY and SMNVEV (reference sequence). V was clipped by 1 base and J by 0 bases, with 10 bases between them.

This clonotype occurred a few times. The CDR3 protein is CASSFGRTFYEQYF. Here the CDR3 DNA reads TGTGCCAGCAGTTTCGGGCGGACTTTCTACGAGCAGTACTTC. This rearrangement joins TRBV28 to TRBJ2-7, with D perhaps matching TRBD2 (5 bases). Germline loops: CDR1 MDHEN, CDR2 SYDVKM. The length of the CDR3 is 14 residues. Trimming cost V 3 bases and J 3 bases, with 12 bases left between them.

This clonotype was observed a few times. The chain has TRBV6-4 and TRBJ2-3, with D possibly matching TRBD2 (6 bases). With 7 bases removed from V and 2 bases from J, the gap between germline ends came to 10 bases. CDR1 MRHNA and CDR2 SNTAGT come from the germline V gene. This CDR3 is built from 13 residues. The CDR3 coding sequence is TGTGCCAGCAAGGAGGGCCCCACAGATACGCAGTATTTT. Amino acids: CASKEGPTDTQYF.

Points on this clonotype: This clone may be a read error of a much larger clone one base away. J is TRBJ2-7 and V is TRBV6-6; D remains ambiguous. The V gene's germline CDR1 is MNHNY and CDR2 SVGAGI (reference sequence). This CDR3 comprises 16 residues. Between the trimmed V and J ends, which lost 2 bases and 3 bases, there was a span of 17 bases. The CDR3 DNA sequence: TGTGCCAGCAGTTACCTCCGCAGTTCGCCCATCTACGAGCAGTACTTC. It translates to CASSYLRSSPIYEQYF.

The chain carries TRBV11-2 and TRBJ2-1; D not resolved. Trimming stripped 0 bases from V and 3 bases from J, with 6 bases between. Germline loops: CDR1 SGHAT, CDR2 FQNNGV. This CDR3 comprises 14 residues. CDR3 sequence: CASSLDLLYNEQFF. DNA of the CDR3: TGTGCCAGCAGCTTAGATCTCCTCTACAATGAGCAGTTCTTC. The whole variable domain, filled in from reference TRBV11-2 and TRBJ2-1, reads EAGVAQSPRYKIIEKRQSVAFWCNPISGHATLYWYQQILGQGPKLLIQFQNNGVVDDSQLPKDRFSAERLKGVDSTLKIQPAKLEDSAVYLCASSLDLLYNEQFFGPGTRLTVL.

The CDR3 is CASRDSGANNEQFF. In DNA, the CDR3 is TGTGCCAGCAGGGATAGCGGGGCTAACAATGAGCAGTTCTTC. V is TRBV6-6 and J is TRBJ2-1, with 8 bases lining up with TRBD2. The CDR3 loop spans 14 amino acids. The germline CDR1 and CDR2 sequences are MNHNY and SVGAGI (reference sequence). Unmatched junction bases numbered 6, after V lost 6 bases and J lost 5 bases.

This clonotype was recorded a few times. V gene TRBV3-1 combines with J gene TRBJ2-1; perhaps TRBD2 as D (7 bases). The CDR3 is 17 amino acids. CDR1 and CDR2 from the germline V gene are LGHDT and YNNKEL (reference sequence). The V gene lost 3 bases and the J gene lost 6 bases, with 21 bases spanning the gap. CDR3 amino acids: CASSHPLTSAGANEQFF. The DNA of the CDR3 is TGTGCCAGCAGCCATCCCTTAACTAGCGCGGGGGCCAATGAGCAGTTCTTC.

There are a few counts of this clonotype. The chain's CDR3 is CSVEKGSYNEQFF. DNA of the CDR3: TGCAGCGTTGAAAAGGGGTCCTACAATGAGCAGTTCTTC. The V and J genes are TRBV29-1 and TRBJ2-1, with a tentative D call TRBD1 (5 bases). The V and J ends lost 2 bases and 1 base respectively, with 6 bases between them. The CDR3 length is 13 residues. Germline-derived CDR1 and CDR2 are SQVTM and ANQGSEA.

This clonotype was observed a few times. The V gene is TRBV2, the J gene TRBJ1-2; 10 nucleotides match TRBD1. The CDR3 has 13 residues. The trim removed 4 bases at V and 7 bases at J, leaving 3 bases unmatched. Germline V gene sequence: CDR1 SNHLY, CDR2 FYNNEI. DNA for the CDR3: TGTGCCAGCAGTGGGAGGACAGGGGGTGGCTACACCTTC. Translated: CASSGRTGGGYTF.

This chain links TRBV27 with TRBJ2-4; TRBD1 is a possible D gene (8 bases). CDR1 is MNHEY, CDR2 SMNVEV, per germline (reference sequence). Trimming left V 6 bases short and J 13 bases short, with 22 bases between. CDR3 length equals 14 residues. The CDR3 here is CASSTGGAFNEQYF. Here the CDR3 DNA reads TGTGCCAGCAGCACAGGGGGGGCCTTCAATGAGCAGTACTTC.